These T cell receptor beta chains were read from a single sample in a study of T cells in localized non-small cell lung cancer. Method: immunoSEQ multiplex PCR; TCRdb's copy keeps in-frame clones and lacks some. The data hold about 870 clones, with about 18% observed a single time. Here the sequenced sample was normal lung tissue next to the tumor, taken before any cancer treatment. The receptors were sampled from a male donor at least 60 years old with stage II squamous cell lung carcinoma. CDR3s include the opening cysteine and the closing phenylalanine or tryptophan. D genes are given only for firm matches. Size tells how often a clone was seen (once, few, many) or the class of an expanded clone, and some rows leave it out.

D gene	V gene	clone size	J gene	CDR3 protein	CDR3 DNA
TRBD1	TRBV5-1	NA	TRBJ1-1	CASSLNPGQGNTEAFF	TGCGCCAGCAGCTTGAATCCGGGACAGGGGAACACTGAAGCTTTCTTT
NA	TRBV28	few	TRBJ1-2	CASTFGGDGYTF	TGTGCCAGCACCTTCGGGGGGGATGGCTACACCTTC
NA	TRBV11-3	NA	TRBJ2-5	CASSLSGVGETQYF	TGTGCCAGCAGCTTATCGGGAGTGGGAGAGACCCAGTACTTC
NA	TRBV6-1	few	TRBJ2-1	CAISEGKRNNEQFF	TGTGCCATCAGTGAAGGGAAGAGGAACAATGAGCAGTTCTTC
TRBD1	TRBV28	NA	TRBJ1-4	CASSFPTGGNEKLFF	TGTGCCAGCAGTTTCCCGACAGGGGGTAATGAAAAACTGTTTTTT
NA	TRBV11-3	NA	TRBJ2-1	CASSLVRDPYNEQFF	TGTGCCAGCAGCTTAGTGAGGGATCCCTACAATGAGCAGTTCTTC
NA	TRBV10-2	large	TRBJ1-2	CASSEGSTLNYGYTF	TGCGCCAGCAGTGAGGGGTCCACCCTTAACTATGGCTACACCTTC
NA	TRBV11-3	medium-sized	TRBJ2-7	CASSLEEGGTSYEQYF	TGTGCCAGCAGCCTGGAGGAGGGGGGGACCTCCTACGAGCAGTACTTC
TRBD2	TRBV28	NA	TRBJ2-1	CASTLLGGTSGYNEQFF	TGTGCCAGCACCCTACTGGGGGGCACTAGCGGGTACAATGAGCAGTTCTTC
NA	TRBV10-3	NA	TRBJ1-2	CAISESIPYGYTF	TGTGCCATCAGTGAGTCGATCCCCTATGGCTACACCTTC
TRBD2	TRBV19	few	TRBJ2-1	CASSIDASGRENEQFF	TGTGCCAGTAGTATAGATGCTAGCGGGAGGGAAAATGAGCAGTTCTTC
TRBD1	TRBV6-7	medium-sized	TRBJ1-1	CASLQGTEAFF	TGTGCCAGCCTACAGGGGACTGAAGCTTTCTTT
TRBD2	TRBV9	few	TRBJ2-5	CASSRGASGYQETQYF	TGTGCCAGCAGCCGCGGGGCTAGCGGGTACCAAGAGACCCAGTACTTC
NA	TRBV19	large	TRBJ2-7	CASSMGSVRYEQYF	TGTGCCAGTAGTATGGGAAGTGTAAGGTACGAGCAGTACTTC
NA	TRBV6-8	large	TRBJ2-3	CASSYPGRTDTQYF	TGTGCCAGCAGTTATCCGGGACGTACAGATACGCAGTATTTT
TRBD1	TRBV10-2	few	TRBJ1-2	CASNPGQTNYGYTF	TGCGCCAGCAATCCGGGACAGACAAACTATGGCTACACCTTC
NA	TRBV6-8	few	TRBJ2-7	CASSLLESAEQYF	TGTGCCAGCAGTTTACTGGAAAGCGCCGAGCAGTACTTC
NA	TRBV11-3	medium-sized	TRBJ2-7	CASSLNGVASSYEQYF	TGTGCCAGCAGCTTGAATGGGGTAGCCAGCTCCTACGAGCAGTACTTC
NA	TRBV19	NA	TRBJ2-2	CASSSSRWSGELFF	TGTGCCAGTAGTAGTAGCAGATGGAGCGGGGAGCTGTTTTTT
NA	TRBV28	large	TRBJ1-2	CASGGEENGYTF	TGTGCCAGCGGTGGAGAGGAGAATGGCTACACCTTC
TRBD2	TRBV28	NA	TRBJ2-1	CASSGLAGDDEQFF	TGTGCCAGCAGTGGACTAGCGGGAGATGACGAGCAGTTCTTC
TRBD2	TRBV6-8	NA	TRBJ2-1	CASSYQAGGPQNEQFF	TGTGCCAGCAGTTACCAAGCGGGAGGGCCTCAAAATGAGCAGTTCTTC
NA	TRBV5-1	NA	TRBJ2-3	CASSLDNKGDTQYF	TGCGCCAGCAGCTTGGATAATAAGGGGGATACGCAGTATTTT
NA	TRBV6-8	large	TRBJ2-1	CASSYSTAEGSYNEQFF	TGTGCCAGCAGTTACAGTACGGCGGAGGGCTCCTACAATGAGCAGTTCTTC
TRBD1	TRBV19	NA	TRBJ1-1	CASRPGQGLEAFF	TGTGCCAGTAGGCCTGGACAGGGCCTTGAAGCTTTCTTT
TRBD2	TRBV11-3	NA	TRBJ2-1	CASSLGGLAEDYNEQFF	TGTGCCAGCAGCTTGGGGGGACTAGCTGAAGACTACAATGAGCAGTTCTTC
NA	TRBV12-5	NA	TRBJ2-5	CASARSTGYQETQYF	TGTGCTAGTGCCCGCTCGACAGGCTACCAAGAGACCCAGTACTTC
NA	TRBV6-8	medium-sized	TRBJ2-1	CASSSEDSYNEQFF	TGTGCCAGCAGTTCCGAGGACAGCTACAATGAGCAGTTCTTC
NA	TRBV28	NA	TRBJ1-1	CASGSRTTEAFF	TGTGCCAGCGGATCACGCACCACTGAAGCTTTCTTT
TRBD1	TRBV29-1	NA	TRBJ2-3	CSVVGQTITDTQYF	TGCAGCGTTGTGGGACAGACGATCACAGATACGCAGTATTTT
TRBD2	TRBV25-1	once	TRBJ2-1	CASSDPGLALSGEQFF	TGTGCCAGCAGTGATCCCGGACTAGCCCTCAGTGGTGAGCAGTTCTTC
NA	TRBV6-8	NA	TRBJ2-7	CASRKDTNEQYF	TGTGCCAGCAGAAAGGACACCAACGAGCAGTACTTC
NA	TRBV28	NA	TRBJ2-7	CASSFRDTSSEQYF	TGTGCCAGCAGTTTCCGGGACACCTCCTCCGAGCAGTACTTC
TRBD2	TRBV28	NA	TRBJ2-2	CASLSSGNTGELFF	TGTGCCAGCCTTTCTAGCGGGAACACCGGGGAGCTGTTTTTT
NA	TRBV19	NA	TRBJ2-1	CASRPTTDTYNEQFF	TGTGCCAGTAGACCTACCACCGATACCTACAATGAGCAGTTCTTC
TRBD1	TRBV11-3	few	TRBJ1-2	CASSPGTGSDGYTF	TGTGCCAGCAGCCCAGGGACAGGGTCGGATGGCTACACCTTC
TRBD2	TRBV11-3	few	TRBJ2-7	CASSQLAGAYEQYF	TGTGCCAGCAGCCAACTAGCGGGAGCCTACGAGCAGTACTTC
NA	TRBV29-1	NA	TRBJ1-2	CSVAGGTYGYTF	TGCAGCGTTGCCGGGGGCACCTATGGCTACACCTTC
NA	TRBV7-2	large	TRBJ1-1	CASSEYDQVEAFF	TGTGCCAGCAGCGAGTATGATCAGGTGGAAGCTTTCTTT
NA	TRBV25-1	NA	TRBJ2-1	CASPEWAVEQFF	TGTGCCAGCCCCGAGTGGGCGGTTGAGCAGTTCTTC
NA	TRBV6-8	large	TRBJ1-1	CATSESETEAFF	TGTGCCACTTCCGAAAGTGAGACTGAAGCTTTCTTT
TRBD1	TRBV25-1	few	TRBJ2-3	CASIGDREWADTQYF	TGTGCCAGCATTGGGGACAGGGAGTGGGCAGATACGCAGTATTTT
NA	TRBV6-8	NA	TRBJ2-1	CASSYEGEGGNEQFF	TGTGCCAGCAGTTATGAGGGGGAAGGTGGCAATGAGCAGTTCTTC
NA	TRBV28	NA	TRBJ1-5	CASTSNGRPIREPQHF	TGTGCCAGCACTTCAAACGGACGGCCGATTAGAGAGCCCCAGCATTTT
NA	TRBV11-3	medium-sized	TRBJ1-4	CASSSGARGEKLFF	TGTGCCAGCAGCTCGGGAGCTAGGGGAGAAAAACTGTTTTTT
NA	TRBV27	NA	TRBJ1-1	CASSLSDVNTEAFF	TGTGCCAGCAGTTTATCCGACGTTAACACTGAAGCTTTCTTT
NA	TRBV6-8	NA	TRBJ2-2	CASSSLLATGFGELFF	TGTGCCAGCAGTTCCCTCCTAGCTACGGGGTTCGGGGAGCTGTTTTTT
TRBD1	TRBV28	NA	TRBJ2-7	CASSFSGQGLSSYEQYF	TGTGCCAGCAGTTTCTCCGGACAGGGCCTTAGCTCCTACGAGCAGTACTTC
NA	TRBV11-3	medium-sized	TRBJ2-5	CASQERSGGFEETQYF	TGTGCCAGCCAGGAAAGATCCGGAGGGTTTGAGGAGACCCAGTACTTC
NA	TRBV19	NA	TRBJ2-7	CASSIREWDEQYF	TGTGCCAGTAGTATCCGGGAGTGGGACGAGCAGTACTTC
TRBD1	TRBV11-3	few	TRBJ1-1	CASSLTGEFTEAFF	TGTGCCAGCAGCTTAACAGGGGAATTCACTGAAGCTTTCTTT
TRBD1	TRBV11-3	NA	TRBJ2-1	CASSLPRQGINEQFF	TGTGCCAGCAGCTTGCCCCGACAGGGTATCAATGAGCAGTTCTTC
TRBD2	TRBV6-8	NA	TRBJ2-2	CASDGGEGTGELFF	TGTGCCAGTGACGGAGGGGAGGGCACCGGGGAGCTGTTTTTT
TRBD2	TRBV11-3	large	TRBJ2-1	CASSLEVGREELGDEQFF	TGTGCCAGCAGCTTGGAAGTGGGTCGGGAGGAGCTTGGGGATGAGCAGTTCTTC
NA	TRBV11-3	few	TRBJ2-3	CASSFVLGEPDTQYF	TGTGCCAGCAGCTTTGTCTTAGGGGAGCCAGATACGCAGTATTTT